Listed below are T cell receptor beta chains from one sample, sequenced in a study of OX40 agonist ivuxolimab in advanced cancers. Measured with immunoSEQ multiplex PCR; TCRdb has only the in-frame clones, and not every one. In the table there are 65,000 to 90,000 clones, around nine tenths of which are singletons. The source material was CD4+ or CD8+ T cells sorted from blood, sampled in a trial of the OX40 agonist ivuxolimab. The receptors originated from an adult with an advanced solid tumor such as melanoma, head and neck, liver or kidney cancer. CDR3s include the opening cysteine and the closing phenylalanine or tryptophan. Fields, in order: clone size, D gene, J gene, V gene, CDR3 DNA, CDR3 protein. D genes are given only for firm matches. Clone size, where shown, is once, few, many, or a class for clones that have expanded.

clone size: -; D gene: -; J gene: TRBJ1-2; V gene: TRBV2; CDR3 DNA: TGTGCCAGCAGTGAGGAGGATATCTATGGCTACACCTTC; CDR3 protein: CASSEEDIYGYTF
clone size: -; D gene: -; J gene: TRBJ1-5; V gene: TRBV7-2; CDR3 DNA: TGTGCCAGCAGCTTAAGGAGGGGAGATCAGCCCCAGCATTTT; CDR3 protein: CASSLRRGDQPQHF
clone size: -; D gene: -; J gene: TRBJ2-7; V gene: TRBV28; CDR3 DNA: TGTGCCAGCAGTTTACGCGTGGGTTTGAACGAGCAGTACTTC; CDR3 protein: CASSLRVGLNEQYF
clone size: -; D gene: -; J gene: TRBJ2-5; V gene: TRBV11-3; CDR3 DNA: TGTGCCAGCAGCCCGGGGGGACAGCGAGAGACCCAGTACTTC; CDR3 protein: CASSPGGQRETQYF
clone size: -; D gene: -; J gene: TRBJ2-2; V gene: TRBV7-3; CDR3 DNA: TGTGCCAGCAGCTTAATGATTAACTCCGGGGAGCTGTTTTTT; CDR3 protein: CASSLMINSGELFF
clone size: -; D gene: TRBD2; J gene: TRBJ2-2; V gene: TRBV19; CDR3 DNA: TGTGCCAGTAGTAGGACTAGCGGGAGGGCCGGGACCGGGGAGCTGTTTTTT; CDR3 protein: CASSRTSGRAGTGELFF
clone size: few; D gene: TRBD1; J gene: TRBJ1-2; V gene: TRBV7-3; CDR3 DNA: TGTGCCAGCAGCGGGGACAGTCACAGTGGCTACACCTTC; CDR3 protein: CASSGDSHSGYTF
clone size: -; D gene: -; J gene: TRBJ2-3; V gene: TRBV19; CDR3 DNA: TGTGCCAGTAGTATAAGGTCGGGGGCAGATACGCAGTATTTT; CDR3 protein: CASSIRSGADTQYF
clone size: -; D gene: -; J gene: TRBJ1-5; V gene: TRBV30; CDR3 DNA: TGTGCCTCCGTGGGAGGGGGGAGCAATCAGCCCCAGCATTTT; CDR3 protein: CASVGGGSNQPQHF
clone size: -; D gene: TRBD1; J gene: TRBJ2-6; V gene: TRBV29-1; CDR3 DNA: TGCAGCGTCCTGTCCCGGGACAGGGGTTTCTCTGGGGCCAACGTCCTGACTTTC; CDR3 protein: CSVLSRDRGFSGANVLTF
clone size: -; D gene: -; J gene: TRBJ2-7; V gene: TRBV6-5; CDR3 DNA: TGTGCCAGCAGTTACGGCAAGAGCGGCGAGCAGTACTTC; CDR3 protein: CASSYGKSGEQYF
clone size: -; D gene: TRBD2; J gene: TRBJ2-2; V gene: TRBV2; CDR3 DNA: TGTGCCAGCAGTGAAGGGGGACTAGCGGGAGCGGCCGGGGAGCTGTTTTTT; CDR3 protein: CASSEGGLAGAAGELFF
clone size: -; D gene: -; J gene: TRBJ2-1; V gene: TRBV7-2; CDR3 DNA: TGTGCCAGCTCATCAACTGTGCAGCCGAACAATGAGCAGTTCTTC; CDR3 protein: CASSSTVQPNNEQFF
clone size: -; D gene: TRBD2; J gene: TRBJ2-2; V gene: TRBV5-1; CDR3 DNA: TGCGCCAGCAGCTTCTATGCGGGAGGGGGCTCCGGGGAGCTGTTTTTT; CDR3 protein: CASSFYAGGGSGELFF
clone size: -; D gene: -; J gene: TRBJ1-5; V gene: TRBV6-1; CDR3 DNA: TGTGCCAGCAAGGCGAGCAATCAGCCCCAGCATTTT; CDR3 protein: CASKASNQPQHF